This T cell receptor (beta chain) was identified during a study of OX40 agonist ivuxolimab in advanced cancers. Trimming removed 1 base from V and 8 bases from J, with 14 bases in between. CDR1 is LNHDA and CDR2 is SQIVND in the germline V gene (reference sequence). The CDR3 is 15 amino acids. Sequencing used immunoSEQ multiplex PCR; TCRdb keeps in-frame clones, though not all of them. Of 8,500 to 13,000 clones in the sample, roughly 70% are singletons; the top ten hold approximately 40%. The sequence was collected from an adult with an advanced solid tumor such as melanoma, head and neck, liver or kidney cancer. The sample was CD4+ or CD8+ T cells sorted from blood, taken in a trial of the OX40 agonist ivuxolimab. The chain recombines TRBV19 with TRBJ1-4; the D is unclear. The CDR3 is CASSIGFGSREKLFF. CDR3 nucleotide sequence: TGTGCCAGTAGTATAGGCTTCGGGTCCCGGGAAAAACTGTTTTTT. Drawing the rest from reference TRBV19 and TRBJ1-4, the complete variable domain is DGGITQSPKYLFRKEGQNVTLSCEQNLNHDAMYWYRQDPGQGLRLIYYSQIVNDFQKGDIAEGYSVSREKKESFPLTVTSAQKNPTAFYLCASSIGFGSREKLFFGSGTQLSVL.